Below are 14 T cell receptor beta chains sequenced from a single sample in a study of T cells after yellow fever vaccination. Each CDR3 protein gets one entry after TCRdb re-called the 5' RACE reads with MiXCR. The data show around 330,000 distinct CDR3 sequences, approximately 3.9% seen once. The sample here was PBMCs, taken on the day of the yellow fever booster vaccination. The receptors come from a man aged 18 to 35 who received the YFV17D yellow fever vaccine.

This chain connects TRBV7-2 to TRBJ2-1, with D hard to call. From germline, CDR1 is SGHTA and CDR2 FQGNSA. This CDR3 spans 13 amino acids. Trimming removed 1 base from V and 7 bases from J, with 8 bases in between. The CDR3, as DNA: TGTGCCAGCAGCTTAGGCACCCCAAATGAGCAGTTCTTC. It codes for CASSLGTPNEQFF.

On this clonotype: With a much larger clone just one base away, this may be a read error. This chain joins TRBV28 and TRBJ2-1; tentatively, D is TRBD2 (5 bases). The CDR3 loop spans 10 amino acids. Per germline, CDR1 MDHEN and CDR2 SYDVKM. The CDR3 sequence is CVSGNNEQFF. Written as DNA, the CDR3 is TGTGTCAGCGGCAACAATGAGCAGTTCTTC.

This clonotype has a count of ten or more. This chain uses TRBV20-1 with TRBJ1-5, with a weak D call TRBD1 (6 bases). This CDR3 has 15 residues. The V end was cut by 5 bases, the J end by 1 base, with 15 bases between. Per the germline V gene, CDR1 is DFQATT and CDR2 is SNEGSKA (reference sequence). CDR3 DNA: TGCAGTGCTCAACGGGGGCGCGAGAGCAATCAGCCCCAGCATTTT. This gives the protein CSAQRGRESNQPQHF.

This clonotype has a count of ten or more. V gene TRBV5-1 combines with J gene TRBJ2-7, with 8 positions matching TRBD1. This CDR3 region has 15 residues. The germline V gene has CDR1 SGHRS and CDR2 YFSETQ. With V trimmed by 4 bases and J by 6 bases, 12 bases remained unmatched. The CDR3 spells CASSHMGQALREQYF. CDR3 in DNA: TGCGCCAGCAGCCACATGGGACAGGCACTTCGCGAGCAGTACTTC.

This clonotype showed up just a few times. The chain uses TRBV12-3 or TRBV12-4 and TRBJ1-4; 7 nucleotides align to TRBD1. CDR3 length: 15 residues. V shed 1 base, J shed 7 bases, and the junction held 6 bases outside the gene matches. Written as DNA, the CDR3 is TGTGCCAGCAGTTTAGGACAGGGCAGACGTGAAAAACTGTTTTTT. Its protein is CASSLGQGRREKLFF.

In its sample, this clonotype was seen a few times. J is TRBJ2-2 and V is TRBV6-6, with D unclear. The length of the CDR3 is 12 residues. Looked up from germline, CDR1 is MNHNY and CDR2 is SVGAGI (reference sequence). The V end was cut by 6 bases, the J end by 8 bases, with 10 bases between. CDR3 loop: CASSSVGGELFF. CDR3 DNA: TGTGCCAGCAGCTCCGTCGGGGGGGAGCTGTTTTTT.

The chain links TRBV9 to TRBJ2-2; maybe TRBD2 (6 bases). CDR3 length equals 17 residues. Trimming removed 0 bases from V and 2 bases from J, with 14 bases in between. Germline lookup yields CDR1 SGDLS and CDR2 YYNGEE. The CDR3 sequence is CASSVEGSGLNTGELFF. CDR3 in DNA: TGTGCCAGCAGCGTAGAGGGGAGCGGGCTTAACACCGGGGAGCTGTTTTTT. The full variable domain, with the rest looked up from reference TRBV9 and TRBJ2-2, is DSGVTQTPKHLITATGQRVTLRCSPRSGDLSVYWYQQSLDQGLQFLIQYYNGEERAKGNILERFSAQQFPDLHSELNLSSLELGDSALYFCASSVEGSGLNTGELFFGEGSRLTVL.

This clonotype was recorded many times. The V call is TRBV20-1, the J call TRBJ2-3, with no clear D. CDR1 and CDR2 (germline): DFQATT, SNEGSKA (reference sequence). Trimming shortened V by 3 bases and J by 1 base, and 14 bases separated the two germline ends. The CDR3 totals 15 residues. The CDR3 region is CSARMGSWGTDTQYF. DNA for the CDR3: TGCAGTGCTAGGATGGGATCCTGGGGCACAGATACGCAGTATTTT.

There are a few counts of this clonotype. The CDR3 here is CSTPGHMNTEAFF. In DNA form, the CDR3 reads TGCAGCACACCGGGACACATGAACACTGAAGCTTTCTTT. The rearrangement links TRBV29-1 to TRBJ1-1; TRBD1 is a possible D gene (6 bases). The CDR3 contains 13 residues. Germline CDR1 SQVTM, CDR2 ANQGSEA. V was clipped by 8 bases and J by 0 bases, with 13 bases between them. The full variable domain, its missing parts supplied by reference TRBV29-1 and TRBJ1-1, is SAVISQKPSRDICQRGTSLTIQCQVDSQVTMMFWYRQQPGQSLTLIATANQGSEATYESGFVIDKFPISRPNLTFSTLTVSNMSPEDSSIYLCSTPGHMNTEAFFGQGTRLTVV.

This clonotype was found many times. The chain is built from TRBV7-2 and TRBJ1-2, with D tentatively TRBD1 (6 bases). Germline V gene sequence: CDR1 SGHTA, CDR2 FQGNSA. The V and J ends lost 4 bases and 4 bases respectively, with 16 bases between them. This CDR3 spans 15 amino acids. This chain's CDR3 is CASSSQGSESYGYTF. Written as DNA, the CDR3 is TGTGCCAGCAGCTCACAGGGAAGTGAGAGCTATGGCTACACCTTC.

This clonotype was counted many times. The rearrangement uses TRBV5-1 and TRBJ2-5; 7 bases are shared with TRBD1. With 2 bases clipped from V and 1 base from J, the junction kept 8 bases outside the gene matches. This CDR3 is 16 amino acids long. CDR1 SGHRS and CDR2 YFSETQ come from the germline V gene. This CDR3 reads CASSFSTGFSQETQYF. CDR3 coding DNA: TGCGCCAGCAGCTTCTCGACAGGGTTTTCCCAAGAGACCCAGTACTTC. Looking up the rest from reference TRBV5-1 and TRBJ2-5 gives the full variable domain: KAGVTQTPRYLIKTRGQQVTLSCSPISGHRSVSWYQQTPGQGLQFLFEYFSETQRNKGNFPGRFSGRQFSNSRSEMNVSTLELGDSALYLCASSFSTGFSQETQYFGPGTRLLVL.

The chain links TRBV11-2 to TRBJ2-2, with 14 bases that match TRBD2. The ends lost 5 bases at V and 0 bases at J; junction bases unmatched: 5. Germline V gene data show CDR1 as SGHAT and CDR2 as FQNNGV. The CDR3 length is 18 residues. The CDR3 region is CASSARLAGGTNTGELFF. In DNA, the CDR3 is TGTGCCAGCAGCGCGCGACTAGCGGGGGGGACGAACACCGGGGAGCTGTTTTTT.

This clonotype showed up many times. The chain combines TRBV20-1 with TRBJ2-1, with D unclear. Trimming pared 0 bases from V and 8 bases from J, leaving 8 bases between. Germline V gene sequence: CDR1 DFQATT, CDR2 SNEGSKA (reference sequence). CDR3 length equals 12 residues. This chain's CDR3 is CSARDVADEQFF. CDR3 nucleotide sequence: TGCAGTGCTAGAGATGTGGCGGATGAGCAGTTCTTC.

J is TRBJ1-6 and V is TRBV27, with D unclear. Germline V gene data show CDR1 as MNHEY and CDR2 as SMNVEV (reference sequence). V was clipped by 3 bases and J by 7 bases, with 16 bases between them. CDR3 size: 16 residues. CDR3 coding DNA: TGTGCCAGCAGTTTGATCCTGACAAGACCCAATTCACCCCTCCACTTT. It translates to CASSLILTRPNSPLHF.